Given below is one T cell receptor beta chain in context. Which antigen it targets is not known. Base qualities are not recorded, but no much larger clone differs from it by a single base. The V end loses 3 bases and the J end loses 4 bases, and a stretch of 10 bases separates them. The CDR3, cysteine through phenylalanine, is 14 amino acids long. The CDR3 DNA has 42 bases and is translated from base 1. As encoded in the germline V gene, CDR1 is MNHEY while CDR2 is SVGAGI. The method was 5' RACE. The sequencing machine was an Illumina HiSeq 2500. A second PCR of roughly 6 to 12 cycles was performed with a sample-barcoded 5' primer and a J-beta primer mix. Each TCR beta cDNA molecule received a unique molecular identifier from a template-switch 5' adaptor carrying 12 random nucleotides. At least 2.5 million CDR3-containing paired-end reads were obtained from each sample. First-strand cDNA was synthesized from all RNA with the Mint cDNA synthesis kit, primed by a TRBC-specific oligonucleotide. Following uracil-DNA glycosylase treatment, all cDNA underwent a first 18-cycle PCR with the universal primers M1SS and BC2_uni_R. The authors processed their data as follows. Each sample was normalized by randomly selecting 1 million high-quality reads, each carrying a distinct molecular identifier. Reads sharing molecular identifiers were discarded rather than binned into consensus sequences. MiTCR, run with a Q25 quality threshold and the strictest error-elimination algorithm, handled CDR3 identification, clonotype clustering and error correction. A nonparametric unseen species model with Euler transformation was used to estimate lower-bound total TCR beta diversity. TCRdb reprocessed the public reads (quality trimming at Q25 with fastp, clone calling with MiXCR) and kept in-frame beta chains. Identical CDR3 proteins give one entry, which carries the most common genes and DNA. TCRdb assigned the V and J calls; the authors' analysis was not used. Here the sample has under 1 million distinct CDR3 sequences; more than 40% occur a single time. In total, the top ten clones hold approximately 19% of the sample.

The data were taken from a study of blood T cells in healthy people across ages (dated by TCRdb to the mid-2010s). About the full investigation: In model experiments, roughly one uniquely barcoded TCR beta cDNA molecule per two T cells was captured by template switching. The study measured age-related changes in TCR beta repertoire diversity using deep sequencing normalized with unique cDNA molecular identifiers. The donors were split into four age groups: young (average around 15 years), middle-aged (about 40), aged (around 67) and long-lived (roughly 88). To avoid experimental bias, donors of different ages were randomly spread across the sequencing lanes. Two additional independent replicas of 1 million unique cDNA reads from the same blood draw were analyzed for two donors (one aged 18 to 29 and one aged 80 or older).

Donors were 39 systemically healthy Caucasian individuals from Russia aged about 6 to 100 years. Each donor gave roughly 11 milliliters of peripheral blood, drawn into EDTA-treated Vacutainer tubes. Ficoll-Paque density-gradient centrifugation was used to isolate PBMCs, with at least 6.5 million per sample. Trizol reagent was used to extract total RNA from PBMCs, with at least 5.5 micrograms per sample. For every donor, flow cytometry on a PBMC aliquot measured the percentage of naive CD45RAhigh/CD27high T cells. Study-level results and caveats: As age increased, observed TCR beta diversity per million T cells dropped in a roughly linear way, and a significant reduction was already evident by age around 41. A strong correlation was found between observed TCR beta diversity and the percentage of naive T cells measured by flow cytometry. Bulk unsorted PBMC profiling prevented conclusive comparison of naive and antigen-experienced compartments. The long-lived group showed more naive CD4+ T cells, fewer expanded clones and increased TCR diversity than the aged group, suggesting age selection. Estimates of total diversity based on one million sequenced T cells were regarded as lower bounds and as underestimates. The CMV infection status of donors was not known, potentially confounding age-related changes in expanded clonotypes.

Sample: blood. The chain is made from TRBV6-5 and TRBJ2-1; the D gene is not confidently resolved. This receptor was obtained from a man aged 55 to 70 in good health. The CDR3 protein: CASSYHAEYNEQFF. The sequence in DNA is TGTGCCAGCAGTTATCACGCAGAGTACAATGAGCAGTTCTTC.